Reported below is one T cell receptor beta chain. This clonotype has more than one count but fewer than ten. Its antigen specificity is not known. No qualities accompany the bases; no much larger clone lies one base away. The germline V gene specifies SGHTA as CDR1 and FQGTGA as CDR2. Spanning cysteine to phenylalanine, the CDR3 consists of 16 amino acids. The read is trimmed to its CDR3 DNA, 48 bases read in frame from base 1. Trimming accounts for 6 bases at V and 1 base at J, while the number of junction bases matched to no gene is 9. These data originate in a study of T-cell memory formation after mild COVID-19 (dated by TCRdb to about 2021). For the wider study: TCR sequence clusters from the two donors were largely donor specific. Longitudinal TCRalpha and TCRbeta repertoire sequencing tracked T-cell clones expanding and contracting after mild COVID-19 in a couple of donors. Two young, previously healthy adult volunteers, one female and one male, were included in the cohort. Overall study outcomes, separate from this receptor: Some responding clones were detected in pre-infection memory, suggesting pre-existing cross-reactive memory T cells joined the SARS-CoV-2 response. SARS-CoV-2 specificity was not confirmed for the second-wave clones peaking on day 37. Only a couple of mild cases were covered in the study, and larger cohorts including severe cases with pre-infection samples were considered necessary. Contracting CD4+ clones were found mainly in CM and EM memory subsets, while CD8+ clones were enriched in EMRA. Clones contracting from day 15 to 85 had balanced CD4/CD8 phenotypes, while a second wave expanding from day 15 to 37 was biased towards CD4+.

PBMCs were isolated by Ficoll-Paque density gradient centrifugation. Sequencing was carried out with an Illumina NovaSeq 6000. Using 5'RACE with constant-segment primers, TCRalpha and TCRbeta cDNA libraries were constructed, with sample barcodes and unique molecular identifiers added in the process. Trizol reagent was used to extract RNA from every sample. Libraries were amplified in two PCR steps, with a second sample barcode and Illumina TruSeq adapters added in the second step. Sequencing of libraries was performed on an Illumina NovaSeq with 2 x 150 bp paired-end reads. Processing in the source paper ran as follows. The reads were demultiplexed and collapsed into UMI-guided consensus sequences using migec v1.2.7. With mixcr v2.1.11, UMI consensuses were aligned to TRA and TRB V and J templates and assembled into clonotypes. A clonotype was counted as expanded or contracted only when both edgeR and NoisET called the clonotype significant, with the noise models trained on biological replicates. For edgeR calls, the thresholds were a false discovery rate-adjusted p below 0.01 and a log2 fold-change of 1. PCA with hierarchical clustering of max-normalized trajectories of the 1000 most abundant clonotypes was used as exploratory dynamics analysis. Each responding clone was given a CD4 or CD8 phenotype based on the CD4+ and CD8+ repertoires, which had been sequenced separately. TCRdb reran the public reads through fastp at Q25 and MiXCR, keeping productive beta chains. Every distinct CDR3 protein forms one entry, paired with its most common genes and DNA. In this record, the V and J calls reflect TCRdb's handling and not the investigators' own analysis. The sample profile shows 450,000 to 650,000 distinct CDR3 sequences; about a fifth of them were found once. In total, the top ten clones hold about 12% of the sample.

The chain uses TRBV7-3 and TRBJ2-1; 7 central nucleotides agree with TRBD2. The specimen sequenced was PBMCs or a T cell subset sorted from them (not recorded which). The clonotype comes from an adult woman who had mild COVID-19 (a few samples of this study predate the infection). The sample titles of this study are shuffled in the database, so cell type and time point are left out; the donor was told from shared clones. This receptor has the CDR3 CASRQGGRESYNEQFF. The DNA sequence follows: TGTGCCAGCAGGCAAGGTGGGCGGGAGTCCTACAATGAGCAGTTCTTC.